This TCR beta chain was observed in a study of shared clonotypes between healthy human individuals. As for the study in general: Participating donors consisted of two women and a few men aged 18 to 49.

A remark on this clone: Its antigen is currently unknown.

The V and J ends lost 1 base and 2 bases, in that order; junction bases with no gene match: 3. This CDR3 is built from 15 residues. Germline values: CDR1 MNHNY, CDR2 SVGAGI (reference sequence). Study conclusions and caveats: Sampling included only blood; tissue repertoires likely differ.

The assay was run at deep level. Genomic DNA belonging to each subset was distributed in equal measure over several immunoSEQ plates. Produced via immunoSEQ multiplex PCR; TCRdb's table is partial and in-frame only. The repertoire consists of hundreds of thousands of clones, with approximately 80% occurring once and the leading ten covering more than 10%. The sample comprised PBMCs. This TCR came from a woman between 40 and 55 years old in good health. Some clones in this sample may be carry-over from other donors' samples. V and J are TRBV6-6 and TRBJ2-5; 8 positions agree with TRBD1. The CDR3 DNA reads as TGTGCCAGCAGTTACTGGGACAGGAGACAAGAGACCCAGTACTTC. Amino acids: CASSYWDRRQETQYF.